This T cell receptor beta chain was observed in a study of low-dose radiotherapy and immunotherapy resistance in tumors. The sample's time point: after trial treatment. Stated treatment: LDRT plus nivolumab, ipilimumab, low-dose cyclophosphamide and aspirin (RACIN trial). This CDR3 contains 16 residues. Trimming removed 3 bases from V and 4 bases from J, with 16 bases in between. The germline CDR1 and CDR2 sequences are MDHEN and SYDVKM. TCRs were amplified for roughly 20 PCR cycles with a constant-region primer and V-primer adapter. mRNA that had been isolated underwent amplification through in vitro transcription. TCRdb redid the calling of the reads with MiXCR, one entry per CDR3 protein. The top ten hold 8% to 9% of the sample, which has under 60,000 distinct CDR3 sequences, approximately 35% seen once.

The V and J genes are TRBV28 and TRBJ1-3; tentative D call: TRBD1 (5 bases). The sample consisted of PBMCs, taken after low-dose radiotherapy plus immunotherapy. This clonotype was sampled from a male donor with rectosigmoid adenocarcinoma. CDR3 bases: TGTGCCAGCAGTTTCTTGGCGACGGGGGTAGGAAACACCATATATTTT. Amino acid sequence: CASSFLATGVGNTIYF.